Listed below are T cell receptor delta chains from one sample, sequenced in a study of gamma-delta T cells after stem cell transplantation. TCRdb redid clone calling on the RT-PCR reads using CATT. The sample holds about 2,100 delta-chain clones, around a third seen once. The specimen was gamma-delta T cells. The origin of the receptors is a human donor. It is not recorded whose cells these are; they may come from a transplant donor. The CDR3 runs from the conserved cysteine through the conserved F or W. The D gene is left open where the match is weak. Some rows have no size entry. The others give once, few or many, or a class for an expanded clone.

J gene: TRDJ1; clone size: few; D gene: -; V gene: TRDV2; CDR3 DNA: TGTGCCTGTGACACCGTTTCCCACACCGATAAACTCATCTTT; CDR3 protein: CACDTVSHTDKLIF
J gene: TRDJ1; clone size: -; D gene: -; V gene: TRDV1; CDR3 DNA: TGTGCTCTTGGGGAAGCCCCCGCCTTCCTACGGGTGGGGGATACTGCCGATAAACTCATCTTT; CDR3 protein: CALGEAPAFLRVGDTADKLIF
J gene: TRDJ1; clone size: -; D gene: TRDD3; V gene: TRDV2; CDR3 DNA: TGTGCCTGTGACCGTACTGGGGGATCACCGGGACTCATCTTT; CDR3 protein: CACDRTGGSPGLIF
J gene: TRDJ1; clone size: -; D gene: TRDD3; V gene: TRDV2; CDR3 DNA: TGTGCCTGTGACACCCCTTTTACTGGGGGATACGCAACCGATAAACTCATCTTT; CDR3 protein: CACDTPFTGGYATDKLIF
J gene: TRDJ1; clone size: -; D gene: TRDD3; V gene: TRDV2; CDR3 DNA: TGTGCCTGTGACACCCTGCGGACTGGGGGAGATAAACTCATCTTT; CDR3 protein: CACDTLRTGGDKLIF
J gene: TRDJ1; clone size: -; D gene: TRDD3; V gene: TRDV2; CDR3 DNA: TGTGCCTGTGTGGGGCTGGGGGATACACGGGAGGCGGCCGATAAACTCATCTTT; CDR3 protein: CACVGLGDTREAADKLIF
J gene: TRDJ1; clone size: few; D gene: -; V gene: TRDV2; CDR3 DNA: TGTGCCTGTGACACCGTAGGGGGAGCTGGGGATTACACCGATAAACTCATCTTT; CDR3 protein: CACDTVGGAGDYTDKLIF
J gene: TRDJ1; clone size: -; D gene: TRDD3; V gene: TRDV2; CDR3 DNA: TGTGCCTGTGACAGTTTACTGGGGGATACGCCCGATAAACTCATCTTT; CDR3 protein: CACDSLLGDTPDKLIF
J gene: TRDJ4; clone size: -; D gene: -; V gene: TRDV1; CDR3 DNA: TGTGCTCTTGGGGAACCTGGGCTACCCAGACCCCTGATCTTT; CDR3 protein: CALGEPGLPRPLIF
J gene: TRDJ1; clone size: -; D gene: -; V gene: TRDV2; CDR3 DNA: TGTGCCTGTGACACCGTATCGATCACCGATAAACTCATCTTT; CDR3 protein: CACDTVSITDKLIF
J gene: TRDJ1; clone size: -; D gene: TRDD3; V gene: TRDV2; CDR3 DNA: TGTGCCTGTTACACTCTGGGGGATACGCGAACCGATAAACTCATCTTT; CDR3 protein: CACYTLGDTRTDKLIF
J gene: TRDJ1; clone size: -; D gene: TRDD3; V gene: TRDV1; CDR3 DNA: TGTGCTCTTGGGGGCCGAACCCCTTCTCAGGGGGATACGTTACGGAATAAACTCATCTTT; CDR3 protein: CALGGRTPSQGDTLRNKLIF
J gene: TRDJ1; clone size: -; D gene: TRDD3; V gene: TRDV2; CDR3 DNA: TGTGCCTGTGAGGCCTTGGGGGGATCACTAACCGATAAACTCATCTTT; CDR3 protein: CACEALGGSLTDKLIF
J gene: TRDJ1; clone size: few; D gene: TRDD3; V gene: TRDV1; CDR3 DNA: TGTGCTCTTGGGGACCTCTCCAATGGGTCTCCATTCCCGTTCTCGGGGGATAGGGGTAAACTCATCTTT; CDR3 protein: CALGDLSNGSPFPFSGDRGKLIF
J gene: TRDJ1; clone size: large; D gene: -; V gene: TRDV2; CDR3 DNA: TGTGCCTGTGACCCCCTAACGGACACCGATAAACTCATCTTT; CDR3 protein: CACDPLTDTDKLIF
J gene: TRDJ3; clone size: hyperexpanded; D gene: TRDD3; V gene: TRDV2; CDR3 DNA: TGTGCCTGTGACCCCATACTGGGGGATATGCCCTCCTGGGACACCCGACAGATGTTTTTC; CDR3 protein: CACDPILGDMPSWDTRQMFF
J gene: TRDJ1; clone size: -; D gene: TRDD3; V gene: TRDV2; CDR3 DNA: TGTGCCTGTGACACCGTACTGGGGGATACGCTCGCGTACACCGATAAACTCATCTTT; CDR3 protein: CACDTVLGDTLAYTDKLIF
J gene: TRDJ1; clone size: -; D gene: TRDD3; V gene: TRDV2; CDR3 DNA: TGTGCCTGTGACGCCCTACTGGGGGATAAACTCATCTTT; CDR3 protein: CACDALLGDKLIF
J gene: TRDJ1; clone size: -; D gene: TRDD3; V gene: TRDV2; CDR3 DNA: TGTGCCTGTGACACCCTGGGGGAGAAGTACACCGATAAACTCATCTTT; CDR3 protein: CACDTLGEKYTDKLIF
J gene: TRDJ1; clone size: -; D gene: TRDD3; V gene: TRDV1; CDR3 DNA: TGTGCTCTTGGGGAACCCTTGTTCCTTACTGGGGGCTACTCTTCCTACACCGATAAACTCATCTTT; CDR3 protein: CALGEPLFLTGGYSSYTDKLIF
J gene: TRDJ1; clone size: -; D gene: TRDD3; V gene: TRDV1; CDR3 DNA: TGTGCTCTTGGGCAACGGCCGGGGCGCGACTGGGGGTTTCACACCGATAAACTCATCTTT; CDR3 protein: CALGQRPGRDWGFHTDKLIF
J gene: TRDJ1; clone size: -; D gene: TRDD3; V gene: TRDV2; CDR3 DNA: TGTGCCTGTGACACCGTACTTCTGGGGGCTACGGGCACCGATAAACTCATCTTT; CDR3 protein: CACDTVLLGATGTDKLIF
J gene: TRDJ1; clone size: -; D gene: -; V gene: TRDV2; CDR3 DNA: TGTGCCTGTGACACCGTAGGGGATTCCGATAAACTCATCTTT; CDR3 protein: CACDTVGDSDKLIF
J gene: TRDJ1; clone size: few; D gene: TRDD3; V gene: TRDV2; CDR3 DNA: TGTGCCTGTGACCCTTTGGGGATATACACCGATAAACTCATCTTT; CDR3 protein: CACDPLGIYTDKLIF
J gene: TRDJ1; clone size: -; D gene: -; V gene: TRDV1; CDR3 DNA: TGTGCTCTTGTGGCGTACCCGAGGCCGTTGGAGGGGAAACTCATCTTT; CDR3 protein: CALVAYPRPLEGKLIF
J gene: TRDJ1; clone size: few; D gene: TRDD3; V gene: TRDV1; CDR3 DNA: TGTGCTCTTGGGGAACTTGGGGGACCCTCGTACACCGATAAACTCATCTTT; CDR3 protein: CALGELGGPSYTDKLIF
J gene: TRDJ1; clone size: -; D gene: -; V gene: TRDV2; CDR3 DNA: TGTGCCTGTGACACCGTAGATAGGATGCTCACCGATAAACTCATCTTT; CDR3 protein: CACDTVDRMLTDKLIF
J gene: TRDJ1; clone size: few; D gene: TRDD3; V gene: TRDV2; CDR3 DNA: TGTGCCTGTGACGCCGTACTGGGGGATACGCAAGGGCCCGATAAACTCATCTTT; CDR3 protein: CACDAVLGDTQGPDKLIF
J gene: TRDJ3; clone size: few; D gene: -; V gene: TRDV1; CDR3 DNA: TGTGCTCTTGGGGAATCTTGGGTTCCCCGTACTCCCCGGGACACCCGACAGATGTTTTTC; CDR3 protein: CALGESWVPRTPRDTRQMFF
J gene: TRDJ3; clone size: -; D gene: -; V gene: TRDV2; CDR3 DNA: TGTGCCTGTGATCCACCTACTGAGAAATCCTGGGACACCCGACAGGTGTTTTTC; CDR3 protein: CACDPPTEKSWDTRQVFF
J gene: TRDJ1; clone size: -; D gene: TRDD3; V gene: TRDV2; CDR3 DNA: TGTGCCTGTGACACCGTAGGGAACACGGGTTACACAGGGGGATTAAGTAAACTCATCTTT; CDR3 protein: CACDTVGNTGYTGGLSKLIF
J gene: TRDJ3; clone size: medium-sized; D gene: TRDD3; V gene: TRDV2; CDR3 DNA: TGTGCCTGTGACACCGTTGTACTGGGGGATAACTGGGACACCCGACAGATGTTTTTC; CDR3 protein: CACDTVVLGDNWDTRQMFF
J gene: TRDJ1; clone size: -; D gene: TRDD3; V gene: TRDV2; CDR3 DNA: TGTGCCTGTGACACGATCGCTGGGGGACCGTACACCGATAAACTCATCTTT; CDR3 protein: CACDTIAGGPYTDKLIF
J gene: TRDJ3; clone size: once; D gene: -; V gene: TRDV2; CDR3 DNA: TGTGCCTGTGACACCATCCGGGGAGACTGGGACACCCGACAGATGTTTTTC; CDR3 protein: CACDTIRGDWDTRQMFF
J gene: TRDJ1; clone size: large; D gene: -; V gene: TRDV2; CDR3 DNA: TGTGCCTGTGACCCAGTTCCTAGTACTGGGGATGACACCGATAAACTCATCTTT; CDR3 protein: CACDPVPSTGDDTDKLIF